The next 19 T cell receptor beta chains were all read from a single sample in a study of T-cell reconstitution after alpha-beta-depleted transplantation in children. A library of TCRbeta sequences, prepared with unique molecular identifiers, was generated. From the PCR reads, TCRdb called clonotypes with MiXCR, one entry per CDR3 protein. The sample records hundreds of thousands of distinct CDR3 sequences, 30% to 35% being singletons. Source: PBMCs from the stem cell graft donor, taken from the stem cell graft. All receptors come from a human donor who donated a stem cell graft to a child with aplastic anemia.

The CDR3 spells CASSFRPNTGELFF. DNA of the CDR3: TGTGCCAGCTCGTTTCGCCCGAACACCGGGGAGCTGTTTTTT. This chain uses TRBV6-1 with TRBJ2-2; no clear D gene. Germline-derived CDR1 and CDR2 are MNHNS and SASEGT. The CDR3 is made up of 14 amino acids. The ends were cut back, 8 bases at V and 0 bases at J, with 10 bases in the middle.

CDR3 sequence: CASSKYSGNYEQYF. CDR3 coding DNA: TGTGCCAGCAGTAAGTATAGCGGGAACTACGAGCAGTACTTC. This chain links TRBV6-2 or TRBV6-3 with TRBJ2-7, with 8 nucleotides matching TRBD2. This CDR3 is 14 amino acids long. The germline CDR1 and CDR2 sequences are MNHEY and SVGEGT. The V segment lost 5 bases and the J segment 3 bases; nucleotides outside the gene matches: 6.

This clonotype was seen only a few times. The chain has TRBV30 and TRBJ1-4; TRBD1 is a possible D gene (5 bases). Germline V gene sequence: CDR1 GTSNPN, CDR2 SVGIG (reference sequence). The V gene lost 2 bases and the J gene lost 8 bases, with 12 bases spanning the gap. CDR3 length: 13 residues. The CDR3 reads CAWSPGRPEKLFF. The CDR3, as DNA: TGTGCCTGGAGTCCAGGGAGGCCAGAAAAACTGTTTTTT. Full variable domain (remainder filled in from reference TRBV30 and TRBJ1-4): SQTIHQWPATLVQPVGSPLSLECTVEGTSNPNLYWYRQAAGRGLQLLFYSVGIGQISSEVPQNLSASRPQDRQFILSSKKLLLSDSGFYLCAWSPGRPEKLFFGSGTQLSVL.

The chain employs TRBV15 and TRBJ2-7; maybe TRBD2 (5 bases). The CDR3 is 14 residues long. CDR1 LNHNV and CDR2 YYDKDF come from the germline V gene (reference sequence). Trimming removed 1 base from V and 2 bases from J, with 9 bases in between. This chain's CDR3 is CATSRGGGPYEQYF. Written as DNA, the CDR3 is TGTGCCACCAGCAGAGGTGGAGGACCCTACGAGCAGTACTTC.

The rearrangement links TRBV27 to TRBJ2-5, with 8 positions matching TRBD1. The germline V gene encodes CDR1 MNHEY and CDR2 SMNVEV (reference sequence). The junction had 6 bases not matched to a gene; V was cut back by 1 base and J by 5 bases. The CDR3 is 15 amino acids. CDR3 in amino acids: CASSLYRGVLETQYF. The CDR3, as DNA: TGTGCCAGCAGTTTATACAGGGGGGTATTGGAGACCCAGTACTTC.

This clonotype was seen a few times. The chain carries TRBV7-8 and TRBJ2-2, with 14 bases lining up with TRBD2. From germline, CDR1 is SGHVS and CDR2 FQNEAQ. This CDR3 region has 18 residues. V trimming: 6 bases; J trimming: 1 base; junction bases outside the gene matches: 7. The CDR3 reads CASRAGTSGSGNTGELFF. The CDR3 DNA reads TGTGCCAGCAGGGCCGGGACTAGCGGGAGTGGGAACACCGGGGAGCTGTTTTTT. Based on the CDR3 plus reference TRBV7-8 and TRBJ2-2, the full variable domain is GAGVSQSPRYKVAKRGQDVALRCDPISGHVSLFWYQQALGQGPEFLTYFQNEAQLDKSGLPSDRFFAERPEGSVSTLKIQRTQQEDSAVYLCASRAGTSGSGNTGELFFGEGSRLTVL.

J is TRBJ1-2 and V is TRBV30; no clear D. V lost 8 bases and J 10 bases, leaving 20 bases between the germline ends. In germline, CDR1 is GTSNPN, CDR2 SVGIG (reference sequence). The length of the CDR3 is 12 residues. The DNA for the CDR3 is TGTGCCAGAGAGACGGCGCTTCGTGCCTACACCTTC. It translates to CARETALRAYTF.

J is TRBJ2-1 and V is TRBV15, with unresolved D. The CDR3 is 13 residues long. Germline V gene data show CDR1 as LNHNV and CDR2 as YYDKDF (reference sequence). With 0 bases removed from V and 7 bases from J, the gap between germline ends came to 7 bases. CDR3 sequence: CATSREPWNEQFF. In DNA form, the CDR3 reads TGTGCCACCAGCAGAGAACCATGGAATGAGCAGTTCTTC. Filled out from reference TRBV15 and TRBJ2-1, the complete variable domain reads DAMVIQNPRYQVTQFGKPVTLSCSQTLNHNVMYWYQQKSSQAPKLLFHYYDKDFNNEADTPDNFQSRRPNTSFCFLDIRSPGLGDTAMYLCATSREPWNEQFFGPGTRLTVL.

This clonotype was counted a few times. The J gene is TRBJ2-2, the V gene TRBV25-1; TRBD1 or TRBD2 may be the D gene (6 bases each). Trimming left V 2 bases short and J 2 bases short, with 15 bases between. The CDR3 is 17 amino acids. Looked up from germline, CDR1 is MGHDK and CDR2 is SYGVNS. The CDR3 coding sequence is TGTGCCAGCAGTGAACCGCGGGGCAGGGGCAACACCGGGGAGCTGTTTTTT. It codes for CASSEPRGRGNTGELFF.

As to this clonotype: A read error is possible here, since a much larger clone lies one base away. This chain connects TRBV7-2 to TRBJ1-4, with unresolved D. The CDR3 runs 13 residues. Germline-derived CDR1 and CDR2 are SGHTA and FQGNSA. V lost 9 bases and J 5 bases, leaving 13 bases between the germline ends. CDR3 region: CARSPTKNEKLFF. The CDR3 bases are TGTGCCAGAAGCCCGACAAAAAATGAAAAACTGTTTTTT.

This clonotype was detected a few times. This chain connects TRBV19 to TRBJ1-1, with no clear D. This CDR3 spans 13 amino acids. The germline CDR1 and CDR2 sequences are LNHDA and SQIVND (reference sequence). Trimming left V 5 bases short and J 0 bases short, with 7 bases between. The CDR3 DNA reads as TGTGCCAGTAGTGCCGACATGAACACTGAAGCTTTCTTT. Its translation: CASSADMNTEAFF.

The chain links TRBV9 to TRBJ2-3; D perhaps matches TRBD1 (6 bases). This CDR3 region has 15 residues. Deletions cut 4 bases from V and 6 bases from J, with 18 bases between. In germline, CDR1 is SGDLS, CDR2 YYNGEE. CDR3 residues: CASSPPRGGWDTQYF. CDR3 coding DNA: TGTGCCAGCAGCCCACCCAGGGGCGGGTGGGATACGCAGTATTTT.

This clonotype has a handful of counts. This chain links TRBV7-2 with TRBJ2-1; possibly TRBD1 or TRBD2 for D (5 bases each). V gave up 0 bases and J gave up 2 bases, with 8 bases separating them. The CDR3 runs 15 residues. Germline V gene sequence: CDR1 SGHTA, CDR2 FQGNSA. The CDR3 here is CASSLAGAAYNEQFF. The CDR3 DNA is TGTGCCAGCAGCTTAGCCGGGGCAGCCTACAATGAGCAGTTCTTC.

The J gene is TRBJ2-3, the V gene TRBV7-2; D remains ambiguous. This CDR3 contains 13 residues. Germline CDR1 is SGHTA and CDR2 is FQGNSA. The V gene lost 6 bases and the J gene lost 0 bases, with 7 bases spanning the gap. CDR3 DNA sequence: TGTGCCAGCAGGATTAGCAGCACAGATACGCAGTATTTT. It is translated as CASRISSTDTQYF.

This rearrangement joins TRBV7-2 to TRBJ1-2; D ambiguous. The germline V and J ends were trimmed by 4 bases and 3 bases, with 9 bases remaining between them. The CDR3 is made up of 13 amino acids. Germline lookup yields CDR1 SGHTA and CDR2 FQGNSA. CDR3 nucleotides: TGTGCCAGCAGCTCCAGCTACTACTATGGCTACACCTTC. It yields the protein CASSSSYYYGYTF.

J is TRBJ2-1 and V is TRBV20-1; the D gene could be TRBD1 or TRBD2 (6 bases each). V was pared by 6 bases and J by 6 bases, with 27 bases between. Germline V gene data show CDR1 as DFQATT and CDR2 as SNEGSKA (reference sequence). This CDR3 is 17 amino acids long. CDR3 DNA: TGCAGTGCCCAAACCCCCGGGGGACACCGAAGGGGCAATGAGCAGTTCTTC. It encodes CSAQTPGGHRRGNEQFF.

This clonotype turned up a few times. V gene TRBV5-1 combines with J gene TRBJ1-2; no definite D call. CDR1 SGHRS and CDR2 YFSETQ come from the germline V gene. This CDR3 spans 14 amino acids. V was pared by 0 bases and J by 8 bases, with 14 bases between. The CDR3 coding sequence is TGCGCCAGCAGCTTGGAGGTAGCGGGCGGAGGCTACACCTTC. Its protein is CASSLEVAGGGYTF.

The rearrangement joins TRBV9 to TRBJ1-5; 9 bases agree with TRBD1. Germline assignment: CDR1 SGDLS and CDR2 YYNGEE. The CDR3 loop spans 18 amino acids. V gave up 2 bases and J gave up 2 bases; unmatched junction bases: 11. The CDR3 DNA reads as TGTGCCAGCAGCGTGCTTTACAGGGGGCGCACAGGCAATCAGCCCCAGCATTTT. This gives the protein CASSVLYRGRTGNQPQHF.

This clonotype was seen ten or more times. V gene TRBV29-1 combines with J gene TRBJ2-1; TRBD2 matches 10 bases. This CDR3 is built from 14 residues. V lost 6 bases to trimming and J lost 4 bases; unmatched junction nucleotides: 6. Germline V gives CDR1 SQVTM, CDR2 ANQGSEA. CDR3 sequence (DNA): TGCAGCGTCACCCTAGCGGGAGCTTACAATGAGCAGTTCTTC. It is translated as CSVTLAGAYNEQFF.